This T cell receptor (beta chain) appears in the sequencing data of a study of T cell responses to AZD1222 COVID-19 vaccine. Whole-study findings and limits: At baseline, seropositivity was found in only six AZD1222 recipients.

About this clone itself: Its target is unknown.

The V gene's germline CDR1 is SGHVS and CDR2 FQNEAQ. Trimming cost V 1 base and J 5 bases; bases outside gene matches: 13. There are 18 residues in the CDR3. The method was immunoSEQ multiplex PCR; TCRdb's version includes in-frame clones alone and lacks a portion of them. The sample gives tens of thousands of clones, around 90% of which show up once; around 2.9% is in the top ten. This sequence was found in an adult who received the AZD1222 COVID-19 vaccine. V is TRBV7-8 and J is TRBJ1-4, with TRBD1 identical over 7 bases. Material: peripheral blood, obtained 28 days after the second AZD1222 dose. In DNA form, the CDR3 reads TGTGCCAGCAGCTTAGGAAGACAGGGCAGACTTCGAAATGAAAAACTGTTTTTT. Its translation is CASSLGRQGRLRNEKLFF. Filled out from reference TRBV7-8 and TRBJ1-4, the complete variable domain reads GAGVSQSPRYKVAKRGQDVALRCDPISGHVSLFWYQQALGQGPEFLTYFQNEAQLDKSGLPSDRFFAERPEGSVSTLKIQRTQQEDSAVYLCASSLGRQGRLRNEKLFFGSGTQLSVL.